A single sample is the source of the 26 T cell receptor beta chains below, sequenced in a study of blood T cell repertoires in COVID-19. Generated by immunoSEQ multiplex PCR, the TCRdb table keeps only in-frame clones and is missing some. The table includes around 500,000 clones, more than 85% detected once. Sequencing was carried out using PBMCs or T cells enriched from blood (not recorded which). These TCRs come from a woman aged 60 to 75 who had recovered from COVID-19.

V usage is TRBV5-4 and J usage is TRBJ2-5; 7 bases map to TRBD2. The CDR3 is 15 amino acids. Trimming took 6 bases from V and 2 from J; bases not matched to a gene: 10. CDR1 SGHNT and CDR2 YYREEE come from the germline V gene (reference sequence). The CDR3: CASTVRWGGQETQYF. Here the CDR3 DNA reads TGTGCCAGCACCGTACGGTGGGGGGGGCAAGAGACCCAGTACTTC.

This chain uses TRBV19 with TRBJ1-5; no reliable D call. This CDR3 region has 20 residues. The germline V gene encodes CDR1 LNHDA and CDR2 SQIVND (reference sequence). Trimming left V 1 base short and J 1 base short, with 23 bases between. CDR3 sequence: CASSIVPWRASIQSNQPQHF. CDR3 DNA: TGTGCCAGTAGTATAGTTCCGTGGAGAGCTTCAATCCAGAGCAATCAGCCCCAGCATTTT. The whole variable domain, remainder taken from reference TRBV19 and TRBJ1-5, is DGGITQSPKYLFRKEGQNVTLSCEQNLNHDAMYWYRQDPGQGLRLIYYSQIVNDFQKGDIAEGYSVSREKKESFPLTVTSAQKNPTAFYLCASSIVPWRASIQSNQPQHFGDGTRLSIL.

The chain couples TRBV6-5 to TRBJ1-2; no firm D call. V was trimmed by 6 bases and J by 7 bases, leaving 9 bases between them. Germline V lookup: CDR1 MNHEY, CDR2 SVGAGI. The length of the CDR3 is 11 residues. The CDR3 loop is CASSSAGGYTF. CDR3 DNA sequence: TGTGCCAGCAGCTCCGCCGGTGGCTACACCTTC.

The chain carries TRBV2 and TRBJ1-3; D possibly corresponds to TRBD1 (5 bases). V lost 6 bases, J lost 0 bases, and 12 bases lay in between. The CDR3 is made up of 15 amino acids. The germline CDR1 and CDR2 sequences are SNHLY and FYNNEI. The DNA of the CDR3 is TGTGCCAGCAGGGGGCTGATCTCCTCTGGAAACACCATATATTTT. This sequence encodes CASRGLISSGNTIYF.

This sequence joins TRBV27 and TRBJ1-5; the match to TRBD1 covers 7 bases. There are 14 residues in the CDR3. Looked up from germline, CDR1 is MNHEY and CDR2 is SMNVEV (reference sequence). With 5 bases clipped from V and 2 bases from J, the junction kept 3 bases outside the gene matches. In DNA form, the CDR3 reads TGTGCCAGCAGTGACAGGGATGGCAATCAGCCCCAGCATTTT. This translates into CASSDRDGNQPQHF.

This clone has just a few counts. The chain carries TRBV19 and TRBJ2-2; 7 nucleotides match TRBD1. This CDR3 has 16 residues. Germline V CDR1 and CDR2: LNHDA, SQIVND (reference sequence). Trimming cost V 6 bases and J 5 bases; bases outside gene matches: 12. Here the CDR3 reads CASSVIGTELTGELFF. The CDR3 DNA reads as TGTGCCAGTAGCGTTATAGGGACAGAGCTAACCGGGGAGCTGTTTTTT. The full variable domain, rest sourced from reference TRBV19 and TRBJ2-2, is DGGITQSPKYLFRKEGQNVTLSCEQNLNHDAMYWYRQDPGQGLRLIYYSQIVNDFQKGDIAEGYSVSREKKESFPLTVTSAQKNPTAFYLCASSVIGTELTGELFFGEGSRLTVL.

This chain uses TRBV6-2 or TRBV6-3 with TRBJ2-7, with TRBD1 matching over 9 bases. CDR1 MNHEY and CDR2 SVGEGT come from the germline V gene. V lost 5 bases and J lost 2; bases outside the gene matches: 10. This CDR3 comprises 16 residues. For the CDR3, the DNA is TGTGCCAGCAGTCCCATCCGGACAGGGGTGACCTACGAGCAGTACGTC. Protein product: CASSPIRTGVTYEQYV.

The chain joins TRBV11-2 to TRBJ1-4, with 10 bases aligning to TRBD1. The CDR3 consists of 16 residues. Germline CDR1 is SGHAT and CDR2 is FQNNGV. V lost 1 base and J lost 12; bases outside the gene matches: 11. CDR3 DNA sequence: TGTGCCAGCAGCTTAGGTAACTCCCGGACAGGGGGAGAACTGTTTTTT. Its protein is CASSLGNSRTGGELFF.

The sample holds a few counts of this clone. The chain carries TRBV19 and TRBJ2-1, with 9 bases aligning to TRBD2. The CDR3 length is 15 residues. The J segment lost 3 bases and the V segment lost 1 base, leaving 1 base of the junction unmatched. Germline V gene sequence: CDR1 LNHDA, CDR2 SQIVND (reference sequence). The CDR3 DNA reads TGTGCCAGTAGTATAGGACTAGCGGTCTACAATGAGCAGTTCTTC. Its translation: CASSIGLAVYNEQFF. Together with reference TRBV19 and TRBJ2-1, the CDR3 gives the full variable domain: DGGITQSPKYLFRKEGQNVTLSCEQNLNHDAMYWYRQDPGQGLRLIYYSQIVNDFQKGDIAEGYSVSREKKESFPLTVTSAQKNPTAFYLCASSIGLAVYNEQFFGPGTRLTVL.

This chain links TRBV9 with TRBJ1-6; D is ambiguous. The CDR3 runs to 13 residues. CDR1 SGDLS and CDR2 YYNGEE come from the germline V gene. The V gene lost 0 bases and the J gene lost 10 bases, with 8 bases spanning the gap. The CDR3 bases are TGTGCCAGCAGCGTAGGCATGGGCTCACCCCTCCACTTT. It encodes CASSVGMGSPLHF.

The V call is TRBV27, the J call TRBJ1-1; tentative D call: TRBD1 (5 bases). The CDR3 consists of 16 residues. CDR1 and CDR2 (germline): MNHEY, SMNVEV (reference sequence). Trimming took off 10 bases at V and 0 bases at J, with 21 bases between the two ends. CDR3 in DNA: TGTGCCACCATCCGGGGGGTAGGGCGATTGAACACTGAAGCTTTCTTT. Residues: CATIRGVGRLNTEAFF.

The chain recombines TRBV19 with TRBJ1-2; TRBD1 is a possible D gene (6 bases). The CDR3 totals 11 residues. CDR1 is LNHDA, CDR2 SQIVND, per germline (reference sequence). Trimming removed 10 bases from V and 8 bases from J, with 14 bases in between. CDR3 DNA sequence: TGTGCCACTTTACAGGGCTGGGGCTACACCTTC. Encoded protein: CATLQGWGYTF.

The chain couples TRBV10-2 to TRBJ1-5; TRBD1 might be the D (5 bases). Trimming stripped 6 bases from V and 12 bases from J, with 15 bases between. Germline CDR1 and CDR2: WSHSY and SAAADI. This CDR3 has 12 residues. DNA for the CDR3: TGCGCCAGCAGCCCAGACAGTTACGGCCAGCATTTT. Its translation is CASSPDSYGQHF.

The chain links TRBV19 to TRBJ1-6; no clear D gene. The germline V gene has CDR1 LNHDA and CDR2 SQIVND (reference sequence). This CDR3 is 14 amino acids long. V was clipped by 5 bases and J by 9 bases, with 14 bases between them. The CDR3 DNA follows: TGTGCCAGTAGTTCTCATCGTACGGGTTCACCCCTCCACTTT. Translating it yields CASSSHRTGSPLHF.

The gene calls are TRBV10-3 and TRBJ1-2; TRBD1 matches 7 bases. CDR1 ENHRY and CDR2 SYGVKD come from the germline V gene. V dropped 10 bases and J dropped 4; count of bases not matched to a gene: 6. CDR3 length equals 12 residues. CDR3 in DNA: TGTGCCACGACAAGACAGGGCTATGGCTACACCTTC. Translating gives CATTRQGYGYTF.

The gene calls are TRBV27 and TRBJ2-3; a weak D match, TRBD1 (6 bases). With 6 bases removed from V and 6 bases from J, the gap between germline ends came to 13 bases. Germline CDR1 is MNHEY and CDR2 is SMNVEV (reference sequence). This CDR3 has 13 residues. The CDR3 is CASSGQRLDTQYF. The DNA for the CDR3 is TGTGCCAGCAGCGGACAGAGGCTGGATACGCAGTATTTT.

V usage is TRBV24-1 and J usage is TRBJ1-4; TRBD1 is a possible D gene (5 bases). This CDR3 has 15 amino acids. Germline loops: CDR1 KGHDR, CDR2 SFDVKD. With 3 bases removed from V and 8 bases from J, the gap between germline ends came to 15 bases. This CDR3 reads CATSDPRGEGEKLFF. The DNA of the CDR3 is TGTGCCACCAGTGATCCCCGCGGGGAGGGGGAAAAACTGTTTTTT.

The rearrangement uses TRBV5-8 and TRBJ1-5; 12 bases agree with TRBD1. The CDR3 has 18 residues. Per germline, CDR1 SGHTS and CDR2 YDEGEE. V was clipped by 4 bases and J by 2 bases; unmatched bases: 10. In nucleotides, the CDR3 is TGTGCCAGCAGCCTAGGGACAGGGGGCCCTTTGGGCAATCAGCCCCAGCATTTT. This gives the protein CASSLGTGGPLGNQPQHF.

The J gene is TRBJ1-1, the V gene TRBV21-1; TRBD1, the table's D call, was not compared with the DNA. TRBV21-1 has pseudogene status. The CDR3 has 15 residues. The CDR3 reads CASSATQGADTEAFF. The CDR3, as DNA: TGTGCCAGCAGCGCGACACAGGGGGCGGACACTGAAGCTTTCTTT.

The chain has TRBV15 and TRBJ2-2; D is perhaps TRBD1 (6 bases). Trimming took off 0 bases at V and 7 bases at J, with 27 bases between the two ends. The CDR3 contains 20 residues. The V gene's germline CDR1 is LNHNV and CDR2 YYDKDF (reference sequence). The CDR3 sequence: CATSRDLRSLGQSRLGELFF. CDR3 coding DNA: TGTGCCACCAGCAGAGATTTACGTTCACTAGGACAGTCACGGCTCGGGGAGCTGTTTTTT.

The chain has TRBV9 and TRBJ1-2; weak D call: TRBD1 (5 bases). CDR1 and CDR2 (germline): SGDLS, YYNGEE. V was trimmed by 2 bases and J by 3 bases, leaving 20 bases between them. The CDR3 is 17 amino acids. As DNA, the CDR3 is TGTGCCAGCAGCGTGGACGACAGAGGAGGGAGGTACTATGGCTACACCTTC. Translated: CASSVDDRGGRYYGYTF.

This chain connects TRBV19 to TRBJ1-6, with D possibly TRBD1 on 6 matching bases. This CDR3 is built from 17 residues. Germline loops: CDR1 LNHDA, CDR2 SQIVND (reference sequence). V shed 3 bases and J shed 0 bases, with 12 bases lying between them. The CDR3 DNA sequence: TGTGCCAGTAGTATGTTCGGACAGAGCTCCTATAATTCACCCCTCCACTTT. Translated: CASSMFGQSSYNSPLHF.

The gene calls are TRBV5-1 and TRBJ2-1; D might be TRBD2 (5 bases). The germline V and J ends were trimmed by 4 bases and 0 bases, with 8 bases remaining between them. The CDR3 has 14 amino acids. From germline, CDR1 is SGHRS and CDR2 YFSETQ. In DNA, the CDR3 is TGCGCCAGCAGCACGGGGAGCTCCTACAATGAGCAGTTCTTC. It specifies CASSTGSSYNEQFF.

CDR3 region: CASSENTGGAFF. The CDR3 coding sequence is TGTGCCAGCAGTGAAAATACCGGGGGAGCTTTCTTT. The J gene is TRBJ1-1, the V gene TRBV2; the D gene is possibly TRBD1 (5 bases). Germline CDR1 is SNHLY and CDR2 is FYNNEI. Between the trimmed V and J ends, which lost 2 bases and 10 bases, there was a span of 11 bases. The CDR3 runs 12 residues.

The chain links TRBV15 to TRBJ1-1, with 7 nucleotides matching TRBD1. This CDR3 has 17 amino acids. J lost 0 bases, V lost 3 bases, and 10 bases had no gene match. CDR1 and CDR2 (germline): LNHNV, YYDKDF (reference sequence). CDR3: CATSRTYTGDMNTEAFF. CDR3 bases: TGTGCCACCAGCAGGACGTACACAGGGGACATGAACACTGAAGCTTTCTTT. Together with reference TRBV15 and TRBJ1-1, the CDR3 gives the full variable domain: DAMVIQNPRYQVTQFGKPVTLSCSQTLNHNVMYWYQQKSSQAPKLLFHYYDKDFNNEADTPDNFQSRRPNTSFCFLDIRSPGLGDTAMYLCATSRTYTGDMNTEAFFGQGTRLTVV.

The V call is TRBV6-6, the J call TRBJ2-1; D unresolved. The CDR3 loop spans 12 amino acids. The ends were cut back, 6 bases at V and 8 bases at J, with 11 bases in the middle. Per germline, CDR1 MNHNY and CDR2 SVGAGI (reference sequence). CDR3 sequence: CASSPSVHEQFF. The CDR3 nucleotides read TGTGCCAGCAGCCCCTCGGTGCATGAGCAGTTCTTC.